The TCR beta chain described here comes from a study of T cell changes during pregnancy in multiple sclerosis (dated by TCRdb to between 2018 and 2021). Study-wide context: The study examined how the T cell repertoire changed over the course of pregnancy in women with multiple sclerosis.

Remarks on this clone: The antigen it binds to is not known. No clone much larger than this one lies a single base away; base qualities are absent.

CDR1 SNHLY and CDR2 FYNNEI were looked up in the germline V gene. V is cut back by 5 bases and J by 2 bases, with 5 bases in the junction unmatched. Inclusive of the bounding cysteine and phenylalanine, the CDR3 is 15 residues long. Only the CDR3 part of the read is kept: 45 bases, read in frame from the first base. The library was generated by the immunoSEQ multiplex PCR assay. TCRdb provides this immuneACCESS table in a form limited to in-frame rearrangements. Some clones are lacking; in checked studies, under half of them reflect an unresolved V gene, and why the rest are absent is not known. For this sample the table gives approximately 99,000 clones, of which 90% were detected only once. Of the sample, 0.7% to 0.9% falls within the top ten clones.

The rearrangement combines TRBV2 with TRBJ1-1; TRBD1 agrees with 10 junctional bases. The material was peripheral blood, obtained in the second trimester of pregnancy. The source of this sequence is a female donor in good health, enrolled as a control in a pregnancy study. The DNA is as follows: TGTGCCAGCAGTCGACGACAGGGGGCTAACACTGAAGCTTTCTTT. It is translated as CASSRRQGANTEAFF.